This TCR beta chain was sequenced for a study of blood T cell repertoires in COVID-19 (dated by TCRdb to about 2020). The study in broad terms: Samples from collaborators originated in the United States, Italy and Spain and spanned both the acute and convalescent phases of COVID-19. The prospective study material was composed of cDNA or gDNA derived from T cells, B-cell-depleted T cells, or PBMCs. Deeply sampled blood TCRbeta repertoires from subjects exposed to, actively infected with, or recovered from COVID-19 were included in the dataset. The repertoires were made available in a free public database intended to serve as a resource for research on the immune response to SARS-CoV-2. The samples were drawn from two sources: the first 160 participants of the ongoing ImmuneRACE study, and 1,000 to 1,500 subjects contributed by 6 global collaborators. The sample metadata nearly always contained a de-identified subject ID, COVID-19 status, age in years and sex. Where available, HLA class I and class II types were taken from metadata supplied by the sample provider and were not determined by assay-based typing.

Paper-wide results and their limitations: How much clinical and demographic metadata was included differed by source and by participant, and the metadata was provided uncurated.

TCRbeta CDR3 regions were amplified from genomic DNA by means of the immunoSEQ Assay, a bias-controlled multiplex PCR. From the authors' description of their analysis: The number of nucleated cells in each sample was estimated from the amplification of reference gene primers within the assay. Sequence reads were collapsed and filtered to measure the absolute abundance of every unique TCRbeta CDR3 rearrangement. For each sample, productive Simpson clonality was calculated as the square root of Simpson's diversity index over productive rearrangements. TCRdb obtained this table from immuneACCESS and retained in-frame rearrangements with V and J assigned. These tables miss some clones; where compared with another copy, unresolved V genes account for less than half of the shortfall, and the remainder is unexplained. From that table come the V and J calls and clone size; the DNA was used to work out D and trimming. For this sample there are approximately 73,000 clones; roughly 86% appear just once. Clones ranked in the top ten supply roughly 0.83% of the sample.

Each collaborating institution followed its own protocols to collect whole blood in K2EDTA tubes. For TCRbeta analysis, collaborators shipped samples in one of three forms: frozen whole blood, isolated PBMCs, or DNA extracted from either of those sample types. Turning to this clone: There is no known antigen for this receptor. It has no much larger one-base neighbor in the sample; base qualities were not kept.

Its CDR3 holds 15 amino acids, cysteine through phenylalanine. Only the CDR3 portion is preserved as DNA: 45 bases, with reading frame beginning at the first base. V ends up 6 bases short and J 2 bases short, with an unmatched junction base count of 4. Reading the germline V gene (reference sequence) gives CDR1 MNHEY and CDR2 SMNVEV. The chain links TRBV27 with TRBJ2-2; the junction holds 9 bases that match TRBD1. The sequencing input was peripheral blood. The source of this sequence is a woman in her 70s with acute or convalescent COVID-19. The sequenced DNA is TGTGCCAGCAGATGGACAGGGGTAAACACCGGGGAGCTGTTTTTT. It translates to CASRWTGVNTGELFF.